Listed here are 9 T cell receptor beta chains from one sample, sequenced in a study of shared clonotypes between healthy human individuals. The table came from immunoSEQ multiplex PCR; TCRdb's copy has only in-frame clones and leaves some out. The sample yields about 2,100,000 clones, 90% to 95% seen once. Naive-designated CD8 cells lacked CD45RO, were positively enriched for CCR7, and omitted terminally differentiated effector memory CD45RA+ cells. Sequences were obtained from naive CD8+ T cells from PBMCs. These receptors all come from a young man in good health. Some clones in this sample may be carry-over from other donors' samples.

The rearrangement joins TRBV28 to TRBJ2-3, with D possibly TRBD1 on 5 matching bases. This CDR3 is built from 17 residues. V lost 3 bases and J lost 0, with 16 bases in between. Germline CDR1 MDHEN, CDR2 SYDVKM. The CDR3 sequence: CASSFSLTEISTDTQYF. Written as DNA, the CDR3 is TGTGCCAGCAGTTTCTCCCTGACAGAGATTAGCACAGATACGCAGTATTTT.

V is TRBV11-2 and J is TRBJ2-1; the D gene is possibly TRBD1 (6 bases). CDR1 and CDR2 (germline): SGHAT, FQNNGV. Trimming took off 4 bases at V and 2 bases at J, with 15 bases between the two ends. The CDR3 extends over 16 amino acids. Here the CDR3 reads CASSYPGTTAYNEQFF. In DNA, the CDR3 is TGTGCCAGCAGCTATCCGGGGACAACCGCCTACAATGAGCAGTTCTTC.

As regards this clone: The identical CDR3 is also encoded by other nucleotide sequences in the sample. This chain links TRBV9 with TRBJ2-1; the match to TRBD1 covers 7 bases. The CDR3 length is 14 residues. The germline CDR1 and CDR2 sequences are SGDLS and YYNGEE. V lost 0 bases and J lost 5; bases outside the gene matches: 2. The CDR3 here is CASSVGDRNNEQFF. CDR3 DNA sequence: TGTGCCAGCAGCGTAGGGGACAGAAACAATGAGCAGTTCTTC.

This rearrangement joins TRBV28 to TRBJ2-7; D gene ambiguous. Germline CDR1 and CDR2: MDHEN and SYDVKM. This CDR3 region has 16 residues. V was trimmed by 4 bases and J by 0 bases, leaving 16 bases between them. This chain's CDR3 is CASSSPSGYSSYEQYF. The DNA of the CDR3 is TGTGCCAGCAGTTCACCAAGTGGGTACAGCTCCTACGAGCAGTACTTC.

The chain employs TRBV19 and TRBJ1-2; D gene ambiguous. V was cut by 6 bases and J by 5 bases, with 16 bases left in between. The CDR3 is made up of 14 amino acids. Germline CDR1 is LNHDA and CDR2 is SQIVND (reference sequence). The CDR3 nucleotides read TGTGCCAGTAGCCCCCTTCTCGTGTTGTATGGCTACACCTTC. Its translation: CASSPLLVLYGYTF.

The J gene is TRBJ2-3, the V gene TRBV27, with 9 bases matching TRBD2. CDR1 and CDR2 from the germline V gene are MNHEY and SMNVEV (reference sequence). The V segment lost 5 bases and the J segment 6 bases; nucleotides outside the gene matches: 15. This CDR3 has 17 residues. The CDR3, as DNA: TGTGCCAGCAGTCCCCCCCCCGGGACTAGCTCGCATGATACGCAGTATTTT. This codes for CASSPPPGTSSHDTQYF.

This chain links TRBV5-4 with TRBJ2-6; D call uncertain. CDR3 length: 15 residues. Per germline, CDR1 SGHNT and CDR2 YYREEE (reference sequence). V was shortened by 3 bases and J by 0 bases, with 7 bases between the two germline ends. The CDR3 nucleotides read TGTGCCAGCAGCTCAGGCTTCTCTGGGGCCAACGTCCTGACTTTC. Translated, it gives CASSSGFSGANVLTF.

The CDR3 spells CSVTSGEQFF. CDR3 nucleotide sequence: TGCAGCGTGACTAGCGGTGAGCAGTTCTTC. The chain links TRBV29-1 to TRBJ2-1, with 9 bases that match TRBD2. The germline V gene has CDR1 SQVTM and CDR2 ANQGSEA. The ends lost 6 bases at V and 9 bases at J; junction bases unmatched: 0. The CDR3 runs 10 residues.

This clone was counted between two and nine times. This sample also contains other DNA sequences that code for the same CDR3. The J gene is TRBJ1-1, the V gene TRBV27, with D maybe TRBD1 (5 bases). The V and J ends lost 1 base and 4 bases respectively, with 7 bases between them. Germline V gene lookup returns CDR1 MNHEY and CDR2 SMNVEV (reference sequence). This CDR3 region has 13 residues. For the CDR3, the DNA is TGTGCCAGCAGTTTATGGCAGGGCACTGAAGCTTTCTTT. Its translation: CASSLWQGTEAFF.